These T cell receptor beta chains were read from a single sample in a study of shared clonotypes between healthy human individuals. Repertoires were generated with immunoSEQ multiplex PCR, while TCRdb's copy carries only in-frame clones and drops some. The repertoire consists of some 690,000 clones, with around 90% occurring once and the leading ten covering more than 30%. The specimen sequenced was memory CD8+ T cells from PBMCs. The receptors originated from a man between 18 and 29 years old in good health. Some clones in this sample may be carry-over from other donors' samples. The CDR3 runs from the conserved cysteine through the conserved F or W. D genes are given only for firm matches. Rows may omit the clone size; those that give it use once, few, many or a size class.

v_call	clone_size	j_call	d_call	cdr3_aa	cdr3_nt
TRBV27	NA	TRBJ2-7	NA	CASSSSSYEQYF	TGTGCCAGCAGTTCTTCATCCTACGAGCAGTACTTC
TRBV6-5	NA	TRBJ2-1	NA	CASSALTLYNEQFF	TGTGCCAGCAGCGCCCTGACGCTGTACAATGAGCAGTTCTTC
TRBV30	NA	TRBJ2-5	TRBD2	CAWSVRGTSGSQEQYF	TGTGCCTGGAGTGTACGAGGGACTAGCGGGAGCCAAGAGCAGTACTTC
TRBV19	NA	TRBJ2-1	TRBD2	CASSIVGLASYNEQFF	TGTGCCAGTAGTATAGTTGGACTAGCCTCCTACAATGAGCAGTTCTTC
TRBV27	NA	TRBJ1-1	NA	CASSPGRANTEAFF	TGTGCCAGCAGTCCCGGACGGGCGAACACTGAAGCTTTCTTT
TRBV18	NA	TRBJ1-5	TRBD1	CASSPGTGGGEGQPQHF	TGTGCCAGCTCACCAGGGACAGGGGGCGGTGAAGGTCAGCCCCAGCATTTT
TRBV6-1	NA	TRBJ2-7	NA	CASKRDTSYEQYF	TGTGCCAGCAAACGGGACACCTCCTACGAGCAGTACTTC
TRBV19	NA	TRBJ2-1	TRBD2	CASPPGLAGGPGLINEQFF	TGTGCCAGTCCTCCGGGACTAGCGGGAGGGCCAGGTTTGATCAATGAGCAGTTCTTC
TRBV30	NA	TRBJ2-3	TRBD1	CACAQGSITDTQYF	TGTGCCTGTGCACAGGGGTCGATCACAGATACGCAGTATTTT
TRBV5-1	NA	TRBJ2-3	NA	CASSLSADTQYF	TGCGCCAGCAGCTTGTCCGCAGATACGCAGTATTTT
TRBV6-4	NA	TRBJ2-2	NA	CARYQLDRFTGELFF	TGTGCCAGATACCAACTAGATAGATTCACCGGGGAGCTGTTTTTT
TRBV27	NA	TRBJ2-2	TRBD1	CASRPIGTGELLVTGELFF	TGTGCCAGCAGACCCATCGGGACAGGGGAACTACTAGTCACCGGGGAGCTGTTTTTT
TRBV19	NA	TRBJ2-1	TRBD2	CASSSLAGDNEQFF	TGTGCCAGTAGTAGTCTAGCGGGAGACAATGAGCAGTTCTTC
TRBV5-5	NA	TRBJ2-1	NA	CASSLGRSSYNEQFF	TGTGCCAGCAGCTTGGGTCGTAGCTCCTACAATGAGCAGTTCTTC
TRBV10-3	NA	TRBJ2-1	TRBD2	CAILAEANNEQFF	TGTGCCATCCTAGCGGAGGCGAACAATGAGCAGTTCTTC
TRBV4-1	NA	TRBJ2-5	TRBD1	CASSDAPDREQETQYF	TGCGCCAGCAGCGATGCCCCTGACAGGGAACAAGAGACCCAGTACTTC
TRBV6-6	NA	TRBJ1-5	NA	CASSFRPGHLTTAQHF	TGTGCCAGCAGTTTCCGACCGGGACACCTCACCACCGCCCAGCATTTT
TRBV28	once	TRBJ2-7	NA	CASSLGQSRTYEQYF	TGTGCCAGCAGTTTAGGGCAGTCTAGAACCTACGAGCAGTACTTC
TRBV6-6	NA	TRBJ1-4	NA	CASSNRAATNEKLFF	TGTGCCAGCAGCAATAGGGCAGCAACTAATGAAAAACTGTTTTTT
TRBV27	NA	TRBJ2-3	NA	CASSLASPIGTDTQYF	TGTGCCAGCAGTTTAGCTTCGCCGATTGGGACAGATACGCAGTATTTT
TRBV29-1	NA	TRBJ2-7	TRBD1	CSVEMPGQGTPYEQYF	TGCAGCGTTGAAATGCCCGGACAGGGAACCCCCTACGAGCAGTACTTC
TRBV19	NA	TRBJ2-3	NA	CASSIGPETSTDTQYF	TGTGCCAGTAGTATAGGTCCGGAGACTAGCACAGATACGCAGTATTTT
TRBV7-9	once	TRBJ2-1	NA	CASSFGVSDNEQFF	TGTGCCAGCAGCTTTGGGGTTTCCGACAATGAGCAGTTCTTC
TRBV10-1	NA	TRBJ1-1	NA	CASSVGWNTEAFF	TGCGCCAGCAGTGTCGGATGGAACACTGAAGCTTTCTTT
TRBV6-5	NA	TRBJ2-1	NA	CASSLGTPYNEQFF	TGTGCCAGCAGTTTGGGGACTCCCTACAATGAGCAGTTCTTC
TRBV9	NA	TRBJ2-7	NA	CASSVGGPQHEQYF	TGTGCCAGCAGCGTAGGAGGGCCGCAGCACGAGCAGTACTTC
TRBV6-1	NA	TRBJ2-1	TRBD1	CASSKQDRADEQFF	TGTGCCAGCAGCAAACAGGACAGGGCAGATGAGCAGTTCTTC
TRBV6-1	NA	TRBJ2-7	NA	CASSDWSQGPYEQYF	TGTGCCAGCAGTGATTGGAGTCAGGGCCCCTACGAGCAGTACTTC
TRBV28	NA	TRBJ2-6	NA	CASSVLVLSGANVLTF	TGTGCCAGCAGTGTCCTGGTATTGTCTGGGGCCAACGTCCTGACTTTC
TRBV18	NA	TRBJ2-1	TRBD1	CASSPRQGVHNEQFF	TGTGCCAGCTCACCCCGACAGGGTGTCCACAATGAGCAGTTCTTC
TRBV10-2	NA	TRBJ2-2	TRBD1	CASTGQGAGELFF	TGCGCCAGCACCGGACAGGGGGCCGGGGAGCTGTTTTTT
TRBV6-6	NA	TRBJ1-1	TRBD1	CASSYGAGGDGAFF	TGTGCCAGCAGTTACGGGGCAGGGGGAGACGGAGCTTTCTTT
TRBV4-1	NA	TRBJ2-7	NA	CASSQVAATSYEQYF	TGCGCCAGCAGCCAAGTAGCGGCAACCTCCTACGAGCAGTACTTC
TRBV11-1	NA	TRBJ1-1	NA	CASSFSPGTNTEAFF	TGTGCCAGCAGCTTCTCTCCAGGGACCAACACTGAAGCTTTCTTT
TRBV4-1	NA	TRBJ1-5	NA	CASSQEGGGSGNQPQHF	TGCGCCAGCAGCCAAGAGGGAGGGGGTAGCGGCAATCAGCCCCAGCATTTT
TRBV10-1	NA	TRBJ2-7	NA	CASSVHPSYEQYF	TGCGCCAGCAGTGTCCACCCGTCCTACGAGCAGTACTTC
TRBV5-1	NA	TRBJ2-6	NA	CASSSPVGGRRSGANVLTF	TGCGCCAGCAGCTCCCCAGTGGGGGGACGGAGATCTGGGGCCAACGTCCTGACTTTC
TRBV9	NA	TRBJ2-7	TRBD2	CASSPGGLAGVYEQYF	TGTGCCAGCAGCCCGGGGGGACTAGCGGGAGTCTACGAGCAGTACTTC
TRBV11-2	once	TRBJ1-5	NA	CASSLSRDTNQPQHF	TGTGCCAGCAGCTTATCCCGGGACACCAATCAGCCCCAGCATTTT
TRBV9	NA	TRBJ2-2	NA	CASSVEAAGELFF	TGTGCCAGCAGCGTAGAGGCAGCGGGGGAGCTGTTTTTT
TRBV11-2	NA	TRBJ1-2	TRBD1	CASSLATGGFYGYTF	TGTGCCAGCAGCTTAGCGACAGGGGGCTTCTATGGCTACACCTTC
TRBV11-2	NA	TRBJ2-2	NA	CASSLDLGGELFF	TGTGCCAGCAGCTTAGATCTGGGCGGGGAGCTGTTTTTT
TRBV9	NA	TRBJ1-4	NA	CASSEGDLTATNEKLFF	TGTGCCAGCAGTGAGGGGGACCTTACTGCCACTAATGAAAAACTGTTTTTT
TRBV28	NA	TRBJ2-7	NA	CASSFVGPEYEQYF	TGTGCCAGCAGTTTTGTAGGGCCGGAGTACGAGCAGTACTTC
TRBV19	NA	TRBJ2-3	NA	CASSPLAIADTQYF	TGTGCCAGTTCTCCTCTAGCGATTGCAGATACGCAGTATTTT
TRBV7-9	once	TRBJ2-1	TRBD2	CASSPGTSGRAEQFF	TGTGCCAGCAGCCCCGGGACTAGCGGGAGAGCTGAGCAGTTCTTC
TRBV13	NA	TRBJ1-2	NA	CASNFGEDYGYTF	TGTGCCAGCAACTTCGGGGAAGACTATGGCTACACCTTC
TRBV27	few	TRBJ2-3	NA	CARQCGRRRADTQYF	TGTGCCCGGCAATGTGGACGGCGCAGAGCAGATACGCAGTATTTT
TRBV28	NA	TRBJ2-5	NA	CASSLQALGETQYF	TGTGCCAGCAGTTTACAGGCCCTGGGGGAGACCCAGTACTTC
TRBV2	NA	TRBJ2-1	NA	CASSEVRGDGFF	TGTGCCAGCAGTGAAGTACGAGGGGATGGGTTCTTC
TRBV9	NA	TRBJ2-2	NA	CASSVVGNPGELFF	TGTGCCAGCAGCGTAGTCGGGAATCCCGGGGAGCTGTTTTTT
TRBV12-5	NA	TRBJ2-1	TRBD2	CASGWAGAYNEQFF	TGTGCTAGTGGTTGGGCGGGAGCATACAATGAGCAGTTCTTC
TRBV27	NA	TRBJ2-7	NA	CASSSDRNPTYEQYF	TGTGCCAGCAGTTCGGACAGAAACCCCACCTACGAGCAGTACTTC
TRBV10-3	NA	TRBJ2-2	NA	CATKVWELANTGELFF	TGTGCCACAAAAGTCTGGGAACTCGCGAACACCGGGGAGCTGTTTTTT